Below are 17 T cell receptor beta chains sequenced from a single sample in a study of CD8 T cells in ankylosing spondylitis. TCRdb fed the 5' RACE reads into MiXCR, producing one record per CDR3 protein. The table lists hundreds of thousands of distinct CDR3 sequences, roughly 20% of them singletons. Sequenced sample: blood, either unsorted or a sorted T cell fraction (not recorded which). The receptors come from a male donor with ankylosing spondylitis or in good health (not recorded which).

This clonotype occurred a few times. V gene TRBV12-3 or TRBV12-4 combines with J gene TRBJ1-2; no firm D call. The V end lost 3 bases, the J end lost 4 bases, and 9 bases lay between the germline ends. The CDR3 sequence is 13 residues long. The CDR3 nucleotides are TGTGCCAGCAGTTTTGTGGGCGTCTATGGCTACACCTTC. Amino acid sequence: CASSFVGVYGYTF.

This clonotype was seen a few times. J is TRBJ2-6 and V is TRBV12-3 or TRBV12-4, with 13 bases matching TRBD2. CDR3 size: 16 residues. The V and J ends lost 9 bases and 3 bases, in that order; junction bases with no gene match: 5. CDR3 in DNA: TGTGCCAGTACCACTAGCGGGGGGGATGGGGCCAACGTCCTGACTTTC. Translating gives CASTTSGGDGANVLTF.

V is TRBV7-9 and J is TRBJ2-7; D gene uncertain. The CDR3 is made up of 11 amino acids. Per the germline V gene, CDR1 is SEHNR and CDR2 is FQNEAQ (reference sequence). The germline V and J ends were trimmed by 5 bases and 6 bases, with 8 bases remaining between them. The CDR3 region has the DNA TGTGCCAGCAGCCTGTGGATCGAGCAGTACTTC. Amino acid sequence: CASSLWIEQYF.

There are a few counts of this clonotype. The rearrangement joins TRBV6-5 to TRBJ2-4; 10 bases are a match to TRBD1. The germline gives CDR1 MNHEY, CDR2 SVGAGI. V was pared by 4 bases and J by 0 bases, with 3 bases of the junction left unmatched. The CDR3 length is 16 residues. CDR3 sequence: CASSFWDRGAKNIQYF. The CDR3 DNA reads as TGTGCCAGCAGTTTCTGGGACAGGGGAGCCAAAAACATTCAGTACTTC.

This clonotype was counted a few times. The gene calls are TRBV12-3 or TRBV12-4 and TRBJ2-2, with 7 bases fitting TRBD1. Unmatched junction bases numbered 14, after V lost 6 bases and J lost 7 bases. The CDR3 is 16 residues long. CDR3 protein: CASRLSREGGGGELFF. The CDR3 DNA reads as TGTGCCAGCAGGCTTTCCAGGGAAGGGGGCGGCGGGGAGCTGTTTTTT.

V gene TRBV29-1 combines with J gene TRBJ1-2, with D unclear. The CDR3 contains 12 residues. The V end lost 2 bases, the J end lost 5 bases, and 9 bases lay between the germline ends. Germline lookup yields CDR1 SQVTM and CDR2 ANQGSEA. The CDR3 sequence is CSVEPGFYGYTF. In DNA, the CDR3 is TGCAGCGTTGAACCTGGGTTTTATGGCTACACCTTC.

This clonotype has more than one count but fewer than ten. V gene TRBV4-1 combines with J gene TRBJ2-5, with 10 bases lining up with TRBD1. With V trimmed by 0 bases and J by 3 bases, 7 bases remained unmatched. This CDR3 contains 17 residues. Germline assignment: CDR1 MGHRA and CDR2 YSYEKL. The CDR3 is CASSQEPGTGVEETQYF. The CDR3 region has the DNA TGCGCCAGCAGCCAAGAACCGGGGACAGGGGTAGAAGAGACCCAGTACTTC.

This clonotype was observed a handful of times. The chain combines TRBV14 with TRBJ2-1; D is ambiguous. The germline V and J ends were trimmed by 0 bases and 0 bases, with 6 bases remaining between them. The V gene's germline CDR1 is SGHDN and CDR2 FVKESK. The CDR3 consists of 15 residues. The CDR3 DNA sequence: TGTGCCAGCAGCCAAGATCTCCGCTCCTACAATGAGCAGTTCTTC. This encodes CASSQDLRSYNEQFF.

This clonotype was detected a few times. The DNA for the CDR3 is TGCAGTGCTAGAGATGGGACAGGGCCTCAATACGGCTCCTACGAGCAGTACTTC. Amino acid sequence: CSARDGTGPQYGSYEQYF. The rearrangement links TRBV20-1 to TRBJ2-7; TRBD1 agrees at 9 bases. This CDR3 comprises 18 residues. Germline-derived CDR1 and CDR2 are DFQATT and SNEGSKA (reference sequence). The V and J ends lost 0 bases and 0 bases, in that order; junction bases with no gene match: 12.

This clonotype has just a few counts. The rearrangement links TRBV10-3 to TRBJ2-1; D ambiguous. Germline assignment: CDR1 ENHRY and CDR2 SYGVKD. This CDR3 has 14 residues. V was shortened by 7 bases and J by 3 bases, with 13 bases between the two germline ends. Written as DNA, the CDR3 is TGTGCCATCAAAGGGTCGTGGGACTACAATGAGCAGTTCTTC. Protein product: CAIKGSWDYNEQFF.

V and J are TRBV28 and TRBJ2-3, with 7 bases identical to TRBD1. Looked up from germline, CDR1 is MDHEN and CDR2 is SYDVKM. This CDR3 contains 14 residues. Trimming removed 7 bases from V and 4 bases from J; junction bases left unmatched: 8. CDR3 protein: CASNLGGSADTQYF. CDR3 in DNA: TGTGCCAGCAACTTAGGGGGCAGCGCAGATACGCAGTATTTT.

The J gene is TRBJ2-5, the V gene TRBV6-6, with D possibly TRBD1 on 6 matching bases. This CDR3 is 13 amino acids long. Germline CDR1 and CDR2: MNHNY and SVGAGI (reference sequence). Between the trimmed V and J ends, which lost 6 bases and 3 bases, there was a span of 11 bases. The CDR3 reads CASSQHREETQYF. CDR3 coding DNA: TGTGCCAGCAGCCAACACAGGGAAGAGACCCAGTACTTC.

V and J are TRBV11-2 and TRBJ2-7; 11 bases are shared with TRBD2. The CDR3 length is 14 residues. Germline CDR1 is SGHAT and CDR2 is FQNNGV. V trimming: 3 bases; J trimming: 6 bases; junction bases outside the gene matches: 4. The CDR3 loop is CASSFSGGASEQYF. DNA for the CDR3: TGTGCCAGCAGCTTTAGCGGGGGGGCCTCCGAGCAGTACTTC.

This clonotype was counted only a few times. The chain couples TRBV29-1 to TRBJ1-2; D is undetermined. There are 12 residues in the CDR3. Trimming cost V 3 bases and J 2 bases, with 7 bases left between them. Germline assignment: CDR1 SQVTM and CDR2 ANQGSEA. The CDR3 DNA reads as TGCAGCGTTGATTTTAACAACTATGGCTACACCTTC. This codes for CSVDFNNYGYTF.

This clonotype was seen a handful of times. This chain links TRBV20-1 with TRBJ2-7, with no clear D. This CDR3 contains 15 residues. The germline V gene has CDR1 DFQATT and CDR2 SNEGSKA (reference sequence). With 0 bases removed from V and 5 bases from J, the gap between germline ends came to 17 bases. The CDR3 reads CSARDESDVRNEQYF. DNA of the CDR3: TGCAGTGCTAGAGATGAAAGCGATGTGCGGAACGAGCAGTACTTC.

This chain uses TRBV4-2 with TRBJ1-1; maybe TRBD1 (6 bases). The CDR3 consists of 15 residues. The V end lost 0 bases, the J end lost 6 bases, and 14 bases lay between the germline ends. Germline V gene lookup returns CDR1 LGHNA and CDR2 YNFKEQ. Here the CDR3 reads CASSQDRTGGAEAFF. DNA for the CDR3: TGTGCCAGCAGCCAAGATAGGACGGGGGGCGCTGAAGCTTTCTTT.

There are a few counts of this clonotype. Written as DNA, the CDR3 is TGTGCCAGCAGCCAGGGAGGGTTCAACGAGCAGTACTTC. Translation gives CASSQGGFNEQYF. This chain connects TRBV25-1 to TRBJ2-7; 7 bases are shared with TRBD2. CDR3 size: 13 residues. Germline-derived CDR1 and CDR2 are MGHDK and SYGVNS. V lost 6 bases and J lost 5; bases outside the gene matches: 7.